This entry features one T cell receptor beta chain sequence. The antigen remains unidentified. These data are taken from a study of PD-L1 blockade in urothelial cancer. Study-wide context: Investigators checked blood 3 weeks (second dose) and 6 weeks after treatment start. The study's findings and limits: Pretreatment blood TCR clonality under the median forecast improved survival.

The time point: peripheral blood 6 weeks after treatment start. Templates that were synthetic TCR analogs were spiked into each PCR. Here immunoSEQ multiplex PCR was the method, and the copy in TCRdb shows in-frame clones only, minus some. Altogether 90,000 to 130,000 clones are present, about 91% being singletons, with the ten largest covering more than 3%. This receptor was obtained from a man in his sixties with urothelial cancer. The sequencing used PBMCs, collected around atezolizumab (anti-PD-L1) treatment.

The CDR3 DNA follows: TGCGCCAGCAATACGGGTCAGACCGGGGAGCTGTTTTTT. Translating it yields CASNTGQTGELFF. V is TRBV5-1 and J is TRBJ2-2, with no clear D. Germline CDR1 and CDR2: SGHRS and YFSETQ. Deletions cut 6 bases from V and 5 bases from J, with 11 bases between. This CDR3 comprises 13 residues.